This T cell receptor (beta chain) was recovered during a study of blood T cell repertoires in COVID-19. Across the whole study: Specimens from acute and convalescent COVID-19 originated in the United States, Italy and Spain.

Authors' data handling: Nucleated cell number was recorded as an estimate derived from reference gene primer amplification. Repertoires were generated with immunoSEQ multiplex PCR, while TCRdb's copy carries only in-frame clones and drops some. That table supplies the V and J calls and clone size; D and trimming were determined from the DNA. The sample yields roughly 200,000 clones, around 85% seen once. This clone was found once. The length of the CDR3 is 18 residues. Trimming stripped 1 base from V and 5 bases from J, with 23 bases between. Per germline, CDR1 LGHDT and CDR2 YNNKEL (reference sequence).

The sequencing input was peripheral blood. This TCR was recovered from a human donor with active or convalescent COVID-19. The donor label of this sample is uncertain. This chain joins TRBV3-1 (or the pseudogene TRBV3-2) and TRBJ1-2; maybe TRBD1 (6 bases). The CDR3 coding sequence is TGTGCCAGCAGCCAAGGTGGTCTTGTGGGGGCTGTCGGGTATGGCTACACCTTC. Protein product: CASSQGGLVGAVGYGYTF.